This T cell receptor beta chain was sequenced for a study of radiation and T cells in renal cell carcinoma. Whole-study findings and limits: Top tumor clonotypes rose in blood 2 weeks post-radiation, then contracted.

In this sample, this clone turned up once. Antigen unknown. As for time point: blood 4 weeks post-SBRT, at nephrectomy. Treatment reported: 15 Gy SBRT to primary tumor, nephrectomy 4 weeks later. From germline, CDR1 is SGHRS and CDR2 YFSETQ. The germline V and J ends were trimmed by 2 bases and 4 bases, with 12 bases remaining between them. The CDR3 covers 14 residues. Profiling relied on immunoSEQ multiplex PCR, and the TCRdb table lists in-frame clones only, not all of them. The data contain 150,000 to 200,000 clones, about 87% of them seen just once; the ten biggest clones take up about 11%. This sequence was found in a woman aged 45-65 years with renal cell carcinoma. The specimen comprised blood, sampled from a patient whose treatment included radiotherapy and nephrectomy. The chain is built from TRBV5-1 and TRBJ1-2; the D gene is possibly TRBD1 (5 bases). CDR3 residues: CASSFGDRVYGYTF. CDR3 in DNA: TGCGCCAGCAGCTTCGGGGACCGCGTCTATGGCTACACCTTC.